This TCR beta chain emerged from a study of cytomegalovirus exposure and HLA in healthy donors. General observations from the study: Accurate HLA-A and HLA-B prediction from TCR beta sequences was reported for most subjects.

60 Vbeta and 13 Jbeta primers were used in PCR. The protocol was immunoSEQ multiplex PCR, while the TCRdb copy is restricted to in-frame clones and leaves out a portion. Here the sample spans about 110,000 clones, around 77% being singletons. Between the trimmed V and J ends, which lost 0 bases and 3 bases, there was a span of 16 bases. Germline lookup yields CDR1 SGHDT and CDR2 YYEEEE. The CDR3 length is 16 residues. Note on this clone: Its antigen is undetermined.

The source is a male donor in good health and CMV-seronegative. Input material: PBMCs. The rearrangement joins TRBV5-6 to TRBJ2-7, with a weak D call TRBD1 (7 bases). The CDR3, as DNA: TGTGCCAGCAGCTTGGCTGGCAGGGGGGTGGACTACGAGCAGTACTTC. It specifies CASSLAGRGVDYEQYF.